The 5 T cell receptor beta chains in this list originate from one sample, sequenced in a study of OX40 agonist ivuxolimab in advanced cancers. Produced via immunoSEQ multiplex PCR; TCRdb's table is partial and in-frame only. The sample gives approximately 82,000 clones, 80% to 90% of which show up once; roughly 0.54% is in the top ten. The sample in question was CD4+ or CD8+ T cells sorted from blood, obtained in a trial of the OX40 agonist ivuxolimab. The receptor set was obtained from an adult with an advanced solid tumor such as melanoma, head and neck, liver or kidney cancer.

J is TRBJ1-1 and V is TRBV5-5; TRBD1 is a possible D gene (5 bases). This CDR3 contains 10 residues. V was shortened by 5 bases and J by 10 bases, with 9 bases between the two germline ends. The germline gives CDR1 SGHKS, CDR2 YYEKEE (reference sequence). The CDR3 spells CASSIQGAFF. The CDR3 DNA reads TGTGCCAGCAGTATCCAGGGAGCTTTCTTT.

V and J are TRBV7-2 and TRBJ1-2, with D uncertain. Germline lookup yields CDR1 SGHTA and CDR2 FQGNSA. The CDR3 has 14 amino acids. The germline V and J ends were trimmed by 5 bases and 4 bases, with 14 bases remaining between them. CDR3 in DNA: TGTGCCAGCAGCGAACAAGGGTACGCCTATGGCTACACCTTC. Residues: CASSEQGYAYGYTF.

The chain has TRBV9 and TRBJ2-1; TRBD2 matches at 9 bases. The CDR3 has 16 residues. The ends lost 3 bases at V and 6 bases at J; junction bases unmatched: 10. Looked up from germline, CDR1 is SGDLS and CDR2 is YYNGEE. CDR3 in amino acids: CASSAGLASSGNEQFF. As DNA, the CDR3 is TGTGCCAGCAGCGCGGGACTAGCAAGTTCGGGCAATGAGCAGTTCTTC. Supplemented by reference TRBV9 and TRBJ2-1, the full variable domain reads DSGVTQTPKHLITATGQRVTLRCSPRSGDLSVYWYQQSLDQGLQFLIQYYNGEERAKGNILERFSAQQFPDLHSELNLSSLELGDSALYFCASSAGLASSGNEQFFGPGTRLTVL.

The chain combines TRBV6-6 with TRBJ2-3; D may be TRBD1 or TRBD2 (6 bases each). This CDR3 has 13 amino acids. The V end lost 4 bases, the J end lost 8 bases, and 13 bases lay between the germline ends. Germline CDR1 and CDR2: MNHNY and SVGAGI (reference sequence). The CDR3 DNA sequence: TGTGCCAGCAGTTTGGAGGGGGTTGGTACGCAGTATTTT. This sequence encodes CASSLEGVGTQYF.

This chain links TRBV19 with TRBJ2-3; TRBD1 aligns across 8 bases. V was clipped by 8 bases and J by 5 bases; unmatched bases: 21. The CDR3 runs 18 residues. CDR1 and CDR2 (germline): LNHDA, SQIVND (reference sequence). The CDR3: CASSDPPPRGRGRDTQYF. The CDR3 DNA is TGTGCCAGTTCGGATCCCCCACCCAGGGGGCGAGGACGAGATACGCAGTATTTT.